Listed below are T cell receptor beta chains from one sample, sequenced in a study of T cells in Graves' hyperthyroidism and ophthalmopathy. TCRdb reanalysed the multiplex PCR reads using MiXCR and keeps one entry per CDR3 protein. This sample carries around 500,000 distinct CDR3 sequences, around an eighth of them seen once, and the ten largest clones take less than 20%. Sequencing was done on a sample of blood. These receptors came from a woman between 18 and 30 years old with Graves' hyperthyroidism. The CDR3 runs from the conserved cysteine through the conserved F or W. D genes are given only for firm matches. Not every row has a clone size; where given, it reads once, few, many or a size class.

j_call d_call clone_size v_call cdr3_aa cdr3_nt
TRBJ1-2 - few TRBV7-3 CASSPTGQKGYTF TGTGCCAGCAGCCCAACGGGTCAGAAAGGCTACACCTTC
TRBJ1-2 - many TRBV10-3 CAIGSTPYILGYTF TGTGCCATCGGATCGACACCCTATATTCTTGGCTACACCTTC
TRBJ1-2 - - TRBV3-1 CASSQRQQGNGYTF TGTGCCAGCAGCCAACGCCAACAAGGGAATGGCTACACCTTC
TRBJ2-1 - few TRBV7-6 CASSLEGAGGTYNEQFF TGTGCCAGCAGCTTAGAGGGGGCGGGAGGAACCTACAATGAGCAGTTCTTC
TRBJ2-5 - many TRBV10-3 CAISESGETQYF TGTGCCATCAGTGAGTCGGGAGAGACCCAGTACTTC
TRBJ2-7 - - TRBV20-1 CSARGHDYEQYF TGCAGTGCCCGCGGGCACGACTACGAGCAGTACTTC
TRBJ2-1 TRBD2 many TRBV6-1 CASSTSGGYNEQFF TGTGCCAGCTCAACTAGCGGGGGCTACAATGAGCAGTTCTTC
TRBJ1-1 - - TRBV5-1 CASSLGRVGVNTEAFF TGCGCCAGCAGCTTGGGGAGGGTTGGGGTGAACACTGAAGCTTTCTTT
TRBJ1-4 - few TRBV4-2 CASSHGGNNEKLFF TGTGCCAGCAGCCATGGGGGGAACAATGAAAAACTGTTTTTT
TRBJ1-5 TRBD1 many TRBV12-3/TRBV12-4 CASSRDSSNQPQHF TGTGCCAGCAGCCGGGACAGTAGCAATCAGCCCCAGCATTTT
TRBJ2-6 - many TRBV12-3/TRBV12-4 CASSLESGANVLTF TGTGCCAGCAGTTTAGAGTCTGGGGCCAACGTCCTGACTTTC
TRBJ2-6 TRBD1 many TRBV12-5 CASGIGTGSLGANVLTF TGTGCTAGTGGTATCGGGACAGGGTCTCTGGGGGCCAACGTCCTGACTTTC
TRBJ2-4 - - TRBV30 CALEPGRADIQYF TGTGCCTTGGAACCGGGGCGCGCGGACATTCAGTACTTC
TRBJ2-3 - many TRBV7-6 CASRGLGTQYF TGTGCCAGCAGGGGATTGGGTACGCAGTATTTT
TRBJ2-3 TRBD2 many TRBV6-1 CASSKRGTDTQYF TGTGCCAGCAGTAAGCGGGGGACAGATACGCAGTATTTT
TRBJ2-5 TRBD2 many TRBV14 CASSQQGLAGFPLTTQYF TGTGCCAGCAGCCAACAAGGACTAGCGGGATTTCCCCTGACCACCCAGTACTTC
TRBJ1-1 - many TRBV20-1 CSAREAGSGTEAFF TGCAGTGCTAGGGAGGCAGGGTCCGGCACTGAAGCTTTCTTT
TRBJ1-3 - - TRBV7-9 CASSFGRGKPGNTIYF TGTGCCAGCAGCTTTGGGAGGGGGAAACCTGGAAACACCATATATTTT
TRBJ2-1 TRBD2 many TRBV2 CASSRGRGTHNEQFF TGTGCCAGCAGCCGAGGGAGGGGTACCCACAATGAGCAGTTCTTC
TRBJ2-7 TRBD2 many TRBV20-1 CSASAPSGRVEQYF TGCAGTGCTAGCGCTCCTAGCGGGAGGGTAGAGCAGTACTTC
TRBJ1-2 TRBD1 many TRBV6-5 CASSYRGTGGGYTF TGTGCCAGCAGTTATCGCGGGACAGGGGGTGGCTACACCTTC
TRBJ1-4 - few TRBV11-2 CASSSFSEKLFF TGTGCCAGCAGCTCCTTTTCCGAAAAACTGTTTTTT
TRBJ1-3 - - TRBV6-1 CASTRENYSGNTIYF TGTGCCAGCACGAGAGAAAATTACTCTGGAAACACCATATATTTT
TRBJ2-1 TRBD2 many TRBV12-3/TRBV12-4 CASRKTSGRTYNEQFF TGTGCCAGCAGGAAGACTAGCGGGAGGACCTACAATGAGCAGTTCTTC
TRBJ1-5 - many TRBV7-8 CASSLVDQPQHF TGTGCCAGCAGCTTAGTAGATCAGCCCCAGCATTTT
TRBJ2-7 TRBD1 many TRBV10-2 CASTRDRSYEQYF TGCGCCAGCACCCGGGACAGGAGTTACGAGCAGTACTTC
TRBJ1-5 - few TRBV5-5 CASSSGANQPQHF TGTGCCAGCAGCTCTGGGGCTAATCAGCCCCAGCATTTT
TRBJ2-4 TRBD2 many TRBV27 CASSMGLLAKNIQYF TGTGCCAGCAGTATGGGACTACTAGCCAAAAACATTCAGTACTTC
TRBJ1-5 - few TRBV18 CASSPGLGQPQHF TGTGCCAGCTCACCGGGACTTGGTCAGCCCCAGCATTTT
TRBJ2-1 TRBD2 many TRBV10-3 CAIRREANEQFF TGTGCCATCAGGCGGGAGGCCAATGAGCAGTTCTTC
TRBJ1-2 - many TRBV5-1 CASSLATQGGDGYTF TGCGCCAGCAGCTTGGCGACCCAGGGAGGGGATGGCTACACCTTC
TRBJ2-1 TRBD2 many TRBV24-1 CATSDPSGRYNEQFF TGTGCCACCAGTGACCCTAGCGGCCGCTACAATGAGCAGTTCTTC
TRBJ2-1 TRBD2 - TRBV7-3 CASSAGLAGADEQFF TGTGCCAGCAGCGCCGGACTAGCGGGAGCCGATGAGCAGTTCTTC
TRBJ2-7 TRBD2 few TRBV27 CASSPGGGSSYEQYF TGTGCCAGCAGTCCTGGGGGGGGTAGCTCCTACGAGCAGTACTTC